This entry concerns a single T cell receptor (beta chain). What antigen it recognizes has not been identified. Base qualities are not provided; no much larger clone lies one nucleotide away. Trimming removed 6 bases from V and 8 bases from J; the gene matches leave 9 bases unexplained. From its cysteine to its phenylalanine, the CDR3 spans 13 amino acids. Just the 39-base CDR3 DNA is kept, in frame starting at base 1. Sequences MNHEY (CDR1) and SVGAGI (CDR2) are obtained from the germline V gene. These data belong to a study of blood T cell repertoires in COVID-19 (dated by TCRdb to about 2020). Looking at the study overall: Samples covering the acute and convalescent phases of COVID-19 were provided by collaborators in the United States, Italy and Spain. Samples came from the ongoing ImmuneRACE study (first 160 participants) plus 1,254 subjects from 6 global collaborators. Deeply sampled blood TCRbeta repertoires from subjects exposed to, actively infected with, or recovered from COVID-19 were included in the dataset. The repertoires were released in a freely available public database meant as a resource for research on the immune response to SARS-CoV-2. The prospective study material was composed of cDNA or gDNA derived from T cells, B-cell-depleted T cells, or PBMCs. Where available, HLA class I and class II types were taken from metadata supplied by the sample provider and were not determined by assay-based typing. Nearly every sample came with metadata listing a de-identified subject ID, COVID-19 status, age in years and sex.

The collaborating institutions used their own protocols to collect whole blood in K2EDTA tubes. For TCRbeta analysis, collaborator samples were shipped as frozen whole blood, as isolated PBMCs, or as DNA extracted from either sample type. On the study overall, not on this receptor specifically: The amount of clinical and demographic metadata varied by source and participant and was provided uncurated.

The immunoSEQ Assay, a bias-controlled multiplex PCR, was used to amplify TCRbeta CDR3 regions from genomic DNA. From the authors' description of their analysis: Nucleated cell counts per sample were estimated from amplification of reference gene primers within the assay. Sequence reads were collapsed and filtered to measure the absolute abundance of every unique TCRbeta CDR3 rearrangement. For each sample, productive Simpson clonality was calculated as the square root of Simpson's diversity index over productive rearrangements. Entries here come from immuneACCESS through TCRdb and include only in-frame sequences with V and J called. Some clones fail to appear in such tables; in the studies checked, an unresolved V gene covers under half of the shortfall, and the cause of the remainder is unknown. The D gene and trimming were derived from the DNA, and the V and J assignments and clone size from that table. Here the sample has about 75,000 clones; roughly 89% occur a single time. Together, the top ten hold 5% to 6.5% of the sample.

This receptor was taken from a woman aged 50 to 65 with acute or convalescent COVID-19. Sequenced sample: peripheral blood. The V and J genes are TRBV6-5 and TRBJ1-2, and 7 junctional nucleotides match TRBD1. Here is the DNA: TGTGCCAGCAGAAGGGGGCAGGGAGCGGGCTACACCTTC. It translates as CASRRGQGAGYTF.